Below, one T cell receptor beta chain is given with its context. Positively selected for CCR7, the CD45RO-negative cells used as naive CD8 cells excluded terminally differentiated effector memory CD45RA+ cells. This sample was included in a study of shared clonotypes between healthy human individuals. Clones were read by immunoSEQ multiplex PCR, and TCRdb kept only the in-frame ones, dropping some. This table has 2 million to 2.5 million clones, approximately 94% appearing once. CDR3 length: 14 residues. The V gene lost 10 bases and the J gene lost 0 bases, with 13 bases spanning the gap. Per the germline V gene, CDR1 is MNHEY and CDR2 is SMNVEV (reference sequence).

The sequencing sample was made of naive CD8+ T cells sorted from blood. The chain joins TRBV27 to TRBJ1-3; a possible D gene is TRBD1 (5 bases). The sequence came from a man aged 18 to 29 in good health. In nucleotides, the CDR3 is TGTGCCATTCAGGGATCGAGCTCTGGAAACACCATATATTTT. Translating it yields CAIQGSSSGNTIYF.